The T cell receptor (beta chain) described here comes from a study of T cells expressing NK-cell markers. Study-wide findings and caveats: A few donors' CD3+CD56-NKG2C+ cells were dominated by the same clonotypes.

About this clonotype: The antigen remains undetermined.

This CDR3 is built from 14 residues. Germline V gives CDR1 DFQATT, CDR2 SNEGSKA (reference sequence). Researchers built TCR beta cDNA using 5'RACE template switching with UMIs. TCRdb re-analyzed the 5' RACE reads; it lists each CDR3 protein once, without DNA. This table holds about 460,000 distinct CDR3 sequences. The origin of this receptor is a woman in her 50s in good health. The rearrangement joins TRBV20-1 to TRBJ1-5. Sequencing used blood T cells: a sorted CD56 or NKG2C T cell subset, CD4+ or CD8+ T cells, or bulk PBMC T cells (not recorded which). The CDR3 sequence: CSANDGPFGQPQHF.